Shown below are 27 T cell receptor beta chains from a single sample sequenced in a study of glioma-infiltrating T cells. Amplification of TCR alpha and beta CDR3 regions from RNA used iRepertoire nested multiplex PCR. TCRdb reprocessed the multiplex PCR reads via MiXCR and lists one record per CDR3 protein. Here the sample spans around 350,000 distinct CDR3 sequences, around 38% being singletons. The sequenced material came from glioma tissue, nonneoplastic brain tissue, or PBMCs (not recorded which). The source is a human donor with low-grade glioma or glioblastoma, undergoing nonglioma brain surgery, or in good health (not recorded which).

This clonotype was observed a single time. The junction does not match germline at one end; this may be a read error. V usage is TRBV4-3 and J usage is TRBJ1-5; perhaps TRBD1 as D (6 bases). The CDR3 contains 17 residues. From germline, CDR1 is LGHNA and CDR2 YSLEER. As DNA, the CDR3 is TGCGCCAGCAGCCAAGATTACAGGGCATTAAGCAGTCAGCCCCAGCATTTT. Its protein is CASSQDYRALSSQPQHF.

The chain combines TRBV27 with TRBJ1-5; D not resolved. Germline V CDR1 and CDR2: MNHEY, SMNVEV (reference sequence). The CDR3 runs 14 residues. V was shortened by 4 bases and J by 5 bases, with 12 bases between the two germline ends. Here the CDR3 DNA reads TGTGCCAGCAGTTCCGGTACAGCCGATCAGCCCCAGCATTTT. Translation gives CASSSGTADQPQHF.

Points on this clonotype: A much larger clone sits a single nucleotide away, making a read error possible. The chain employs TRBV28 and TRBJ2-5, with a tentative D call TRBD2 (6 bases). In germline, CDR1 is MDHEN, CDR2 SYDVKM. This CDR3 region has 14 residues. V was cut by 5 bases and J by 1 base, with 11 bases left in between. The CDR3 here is CASSIAGGQETQYF. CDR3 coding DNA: TGTGCCAGCAGTATCGCCGGGGGCCAAGAGACCCAGTACTTC.

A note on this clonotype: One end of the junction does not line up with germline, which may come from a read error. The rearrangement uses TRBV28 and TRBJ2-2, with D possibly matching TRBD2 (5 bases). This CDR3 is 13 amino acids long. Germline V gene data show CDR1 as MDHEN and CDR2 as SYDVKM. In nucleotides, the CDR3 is TGTGCCAACAGTACCAGCGCCGCCGGGGAGCTGGTTTTT. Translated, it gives CANSTSAAGELVF.

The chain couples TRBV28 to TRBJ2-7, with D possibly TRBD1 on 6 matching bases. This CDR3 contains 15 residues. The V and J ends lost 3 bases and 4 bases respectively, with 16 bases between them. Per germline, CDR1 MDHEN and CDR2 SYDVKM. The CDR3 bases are TGTGCCAGCAGTTTCACAGGCAGGGGAATGTACGAGCAGTACTTC. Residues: CASSFTGRGMYEQYF. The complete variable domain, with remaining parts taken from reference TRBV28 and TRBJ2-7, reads DVKVTQSSRYLVKRTGEKVFLECVQDMDHENMFWYRQDPGLGLRLIYFSYDVKMKEKGDIPEGYSVSREKKERFSLILESASTNQTSMYLCASSFTGRGMYEQYFGPGTRLTVT.

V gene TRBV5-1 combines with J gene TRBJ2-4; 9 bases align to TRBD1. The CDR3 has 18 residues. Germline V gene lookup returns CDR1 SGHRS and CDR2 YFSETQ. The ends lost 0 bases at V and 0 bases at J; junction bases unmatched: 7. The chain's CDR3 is CASSLAPDRGLAKNIQYF. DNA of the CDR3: TGCGCCAGCAGCTTGGCCCCGGACAGGGGACTAGCCAAAAACATTCAGTACTTC.

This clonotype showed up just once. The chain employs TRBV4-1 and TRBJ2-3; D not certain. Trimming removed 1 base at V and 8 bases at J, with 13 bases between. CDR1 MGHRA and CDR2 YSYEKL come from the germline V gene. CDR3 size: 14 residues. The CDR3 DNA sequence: TGCGCCAGCAGCCAAGGCTTTGATTCCGCTACGCAGTATTTT. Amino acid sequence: CASSQGFDSATQYF.

For the CDR3, the DNA is TGTGCCAGCAGTTCCGGGACGAACACCGGGGAGCTGTTTTTT. Translated: CASSSGTNTGELFF. The J gene is TRBJ2-2, the V gene TRBV12-3 or TRBV12-4; TRBD2 might be the D (5 bases). V was trimmed by 4 bases and J by 0 bases, leaving 6 bases between them. The CDR3 contains 14 residues.

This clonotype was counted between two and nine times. The CDR3 region is CASSPPGQPDGYTF. Written as DNA, the CDR3 is TGTGCCAGCAGCCCCCCCGGACAACCCGATGGCTACACCTTC. V and J are TRBV7-9 and TRBJ1-2, with D possibly matching TRBD1 (5 bases). This CDR3 spans 14 amino acids. CDR1 is SEHNR, CDR2 FQNEAQ, per germline (reference sequence). Deletions cut 5 bases from V and 6 bases from J, with 16 bases between.

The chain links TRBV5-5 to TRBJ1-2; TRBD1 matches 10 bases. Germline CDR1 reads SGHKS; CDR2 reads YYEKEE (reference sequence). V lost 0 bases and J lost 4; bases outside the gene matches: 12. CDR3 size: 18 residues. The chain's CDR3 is CASSLEGRQGAQGYGYTF. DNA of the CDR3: TGTGCCAGCAGCTTGGAAGGCAGACAGGGGGCGCAAGGCTATGGCTACACCTTC.

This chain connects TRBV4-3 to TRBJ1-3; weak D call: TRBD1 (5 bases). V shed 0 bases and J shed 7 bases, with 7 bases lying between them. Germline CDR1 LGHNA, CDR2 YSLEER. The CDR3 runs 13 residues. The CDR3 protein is CASSQDGGNTIYF. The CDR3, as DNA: TGCGCCAGCAGCCAAGATGGGGGGAACACCATATATTTT.

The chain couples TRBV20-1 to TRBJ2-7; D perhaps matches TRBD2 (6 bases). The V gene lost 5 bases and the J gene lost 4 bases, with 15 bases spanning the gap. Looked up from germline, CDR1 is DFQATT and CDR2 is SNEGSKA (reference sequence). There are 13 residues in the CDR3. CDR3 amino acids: CSAERPDYYEQYF. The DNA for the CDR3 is TGCAGTGCTGAGAGGCCGGACTATTACGAGCAGTACTTC.

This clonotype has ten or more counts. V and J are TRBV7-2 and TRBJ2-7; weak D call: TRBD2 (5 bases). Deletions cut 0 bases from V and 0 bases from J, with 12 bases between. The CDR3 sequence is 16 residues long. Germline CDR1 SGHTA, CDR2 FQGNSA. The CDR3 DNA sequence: TGTGCCAGCAGCTTAGCCCCAGCGGAAAGCTCCTACGAGCAGTACTTC. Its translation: CASSLAPAESSYEQYF.

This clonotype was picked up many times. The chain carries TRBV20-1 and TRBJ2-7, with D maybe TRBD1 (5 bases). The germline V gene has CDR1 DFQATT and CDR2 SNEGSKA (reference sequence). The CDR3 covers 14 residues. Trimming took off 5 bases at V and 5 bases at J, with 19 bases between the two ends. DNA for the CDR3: TGCAGTGCTTTAAACGGACACTCCAAAGACGAGCAGTACTTC. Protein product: CSALNGHSKDEQYF.

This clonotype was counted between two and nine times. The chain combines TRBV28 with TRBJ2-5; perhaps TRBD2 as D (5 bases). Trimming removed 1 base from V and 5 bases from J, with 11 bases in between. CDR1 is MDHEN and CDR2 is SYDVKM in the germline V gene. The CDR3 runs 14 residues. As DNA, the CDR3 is TGTGCCAGCAGTTTATACCTAGCTGGGGAGACCCAGTACTTC. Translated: CASSLYLAGETQYF.

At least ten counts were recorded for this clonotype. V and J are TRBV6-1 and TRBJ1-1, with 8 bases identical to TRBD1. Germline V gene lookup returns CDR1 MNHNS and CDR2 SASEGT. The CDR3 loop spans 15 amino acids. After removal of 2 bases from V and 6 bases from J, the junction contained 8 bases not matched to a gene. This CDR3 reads CASSEHTGGRPEAFF. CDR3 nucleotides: TGTGCCAGCAGTGAACATACAGGGGGAAGGCCTGAAGCTTTCTTT.

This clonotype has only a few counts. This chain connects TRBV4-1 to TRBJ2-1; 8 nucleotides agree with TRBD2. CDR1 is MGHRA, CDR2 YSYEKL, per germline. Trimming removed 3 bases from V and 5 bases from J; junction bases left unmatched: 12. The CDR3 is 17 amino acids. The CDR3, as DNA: TGCGCCAGCAGCCACCTAGCTACTAGCGGAGGGAACAATGAGCAGTTCTTC. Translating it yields CASSHLATSGGNNEQFF.

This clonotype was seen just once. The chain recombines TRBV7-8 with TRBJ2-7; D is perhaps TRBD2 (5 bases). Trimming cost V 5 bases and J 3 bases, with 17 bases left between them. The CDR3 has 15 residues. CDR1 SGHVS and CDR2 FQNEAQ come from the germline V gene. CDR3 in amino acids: CASSEGSPDYYEQYF. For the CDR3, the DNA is TGTGCCAGCAGCGAAGGGTCCCCTGACTACTACGAGCAGTACTTC.

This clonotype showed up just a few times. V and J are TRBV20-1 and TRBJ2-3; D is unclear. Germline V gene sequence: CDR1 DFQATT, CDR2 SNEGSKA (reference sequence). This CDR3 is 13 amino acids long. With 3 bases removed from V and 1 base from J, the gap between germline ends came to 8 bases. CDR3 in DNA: TGCAGTGCTAGGTACGGCGGCACAGATACGCAGTATTTT. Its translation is CSARYGGTDTQYF.

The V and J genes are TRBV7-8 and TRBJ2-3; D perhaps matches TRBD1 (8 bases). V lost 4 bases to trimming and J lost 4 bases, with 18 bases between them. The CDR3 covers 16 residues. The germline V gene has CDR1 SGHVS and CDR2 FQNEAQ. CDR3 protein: CASSSLTGAGADTQYF. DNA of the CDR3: TGTGCCAGCAGCTCATTGACAGGGGCGGGAGCAGATACGCAGTATTTT.

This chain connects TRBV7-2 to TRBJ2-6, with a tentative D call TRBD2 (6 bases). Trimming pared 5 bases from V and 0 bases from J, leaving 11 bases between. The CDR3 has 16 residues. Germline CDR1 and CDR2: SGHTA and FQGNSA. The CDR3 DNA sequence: TGTGCCAGCAGCCCTACTAGCAGCTCTGGGGCCAACGTCCTGACTTTC. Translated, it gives CASSPTSSSGANVLTF.

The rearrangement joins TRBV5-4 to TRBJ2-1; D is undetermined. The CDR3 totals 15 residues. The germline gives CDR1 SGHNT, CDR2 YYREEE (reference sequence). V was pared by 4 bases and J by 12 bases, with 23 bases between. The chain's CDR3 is CASSLTLTPLDRQFF. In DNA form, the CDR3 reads TGTGCCAGCAGCCTGACCTTGACCCCTCTAGATAGGCAGTTCTTC. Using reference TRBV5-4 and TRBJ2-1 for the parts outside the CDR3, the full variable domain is ETGVTQSPTHLIKTRGQQVTLRCSSQSGHNTVSWYQQALGQGPQFIFQYYREEENGRGNFPPRFSGLQFPNYSSELNVNALELDDSALYLCASSLTLTPLDRQFFGPGTRLTVL.

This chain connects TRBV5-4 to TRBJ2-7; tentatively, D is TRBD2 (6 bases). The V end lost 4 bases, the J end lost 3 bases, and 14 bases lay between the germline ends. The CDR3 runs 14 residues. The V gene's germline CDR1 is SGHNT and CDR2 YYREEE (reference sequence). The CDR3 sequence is CASSNPDYLYEQYF. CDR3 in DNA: TGTGCCAGCAGCAACCCGGACTACCTCTACGAGCAGTACTTC.

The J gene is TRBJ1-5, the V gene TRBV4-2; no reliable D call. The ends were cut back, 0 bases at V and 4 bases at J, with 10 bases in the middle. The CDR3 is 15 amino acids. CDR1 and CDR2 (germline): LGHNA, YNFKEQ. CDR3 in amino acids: CASSQDEAPNQPQHF. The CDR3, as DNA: TGTGCCAGCAGCCAAGATGAGGCGCCTAATCAGCCCCAGCATTTT.

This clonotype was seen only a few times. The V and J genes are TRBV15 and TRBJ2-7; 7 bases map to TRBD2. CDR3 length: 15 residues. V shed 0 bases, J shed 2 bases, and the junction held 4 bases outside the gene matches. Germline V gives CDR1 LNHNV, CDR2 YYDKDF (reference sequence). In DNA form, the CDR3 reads TGTGCCACCAGCAGAGATAAGGGAGGGACCTACGAGCAGTACTTC. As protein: CATSRDKGGTYEQYF.

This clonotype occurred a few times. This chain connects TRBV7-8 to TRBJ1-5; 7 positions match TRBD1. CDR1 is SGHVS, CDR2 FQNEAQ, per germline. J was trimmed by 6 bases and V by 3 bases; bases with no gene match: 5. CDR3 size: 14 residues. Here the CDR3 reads CASSFPGGGQPQHF. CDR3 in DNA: TGTGCCAGCAGCTTCCCAGGGGGGGGTCAGCCCCAGCATTTT.

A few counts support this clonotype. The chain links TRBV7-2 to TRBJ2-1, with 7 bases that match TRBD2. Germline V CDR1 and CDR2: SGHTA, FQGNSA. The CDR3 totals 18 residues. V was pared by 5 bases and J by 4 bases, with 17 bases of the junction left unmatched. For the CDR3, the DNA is TGTGCCAGCAGCGCGCATCTGGGGGGAGGGGCGGGGTACAATGAGCAGTTCTTC. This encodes CASSAHLGGGAGYNEQFF.